This T cell receptor beta chain was captured in a study of CD8+ T cells in alopecia areata. Overall study results and limits: In scalp, tofacitinib significantly decreased clonality and expanded CD8+ clones among the top 100.

Germline V CDR1 and CDR2: MGHRA, YSYEKL. With V trimmed by 5 bases and J by 3 bases, 9 bases remained unmatched. This CDR3 region has 15 residues. Notes on this clone: What it binds is not known.

Treatment: oral pan-JAK inhibitor, 5-10 mg twice daily. Cell sorting was applied to PBMCs, and CD4+ and CD8+ T cells were collected. RNA extraction and reverse transcription yielded cDNA as sequencing template. The data were produced by immunoSEQ multiplex PCR, yet TCRdb's version contains in-frame clones alone and is incomplete. The table lists 110,000 or so clones, roughly 50% of them singletons. The chain employs TRBV4-1 and TRBJ2-7; 8 bases match TRBD2. This TCR derives from a human donor with alopecia areata. The sample here was CD8+ T cells sorted from blood, taken at week 4, from a patient treated with tofacitinib. CDR3 loop: CASSSSSGDNYEQYF. The DNA for the CDR3 is TGCGCCAGCAGCTCGAGTAGCGGGGACAACTACGAGCAGTACTTC.